Listed below are T cell receptor beta chains from one sample, sequenced in a study of T cell changes during pregnancy in multiple sclerosis. Using immunoSEQ multiplex PCR, the repertoire was profiled, and TCRdb retains in-frame clones only, with some absent. The sample has approximately 94,000 clones; around 92% are singletons. The input for sequencing was peripheral blood, taken after pregnancy. These receptors were taken from a female donor with multiple sclerosis, enrolled in a pregnancy study. The conserved cysteine and the conserved F or W are not part of the CDR3 here. Fields, in order: V gene, CDR3 length, CDR3 protein.

TRBV5-6	17	ASSLIIRRLAGAGETQY
TRBV28	14	ASSSTGTHAPYEQY
TRBV5-1	13	ASNRQGVDTDTQY
TRBV15	10	ATSGLNQPQH
TRBV27	14	ASSLKPFATNEKLF
TRBV5-1	13	ASSWRQGGNNEQF
TRBV7-9	12	ASSLLEGYTEAF
TRBV28	16	ASRNKLEHRFSYNEQF
TRBV2	12	ASSGGYSNQPQH
TRBV6-1	12	ASREGQGLDEQY
TRBV7-9	13	ASAPRGGGNSPLH
TRBV4-1	13	ASSQTYRVADTQY
TRBV19	13	ASSIASRATGELF